This paragraph covers one TCR beta chain sequence. No antigen is known for it. The data were obtained in a study of T cell responses to AZD1222 COVID-19 vaccine. Study context: Second-dose timings of about 4 or about 12 weeks were pooled. Study-wide results and caveats: Reports say nearly half of spike-specific TCRs go after unmutated variant regions.

The CDR3 covers 17 residues. The V and J ends lost 4 bases and 0 bases, in that order; junction bases with no gene match: 6. Germline loops: CDR1 KGHSH, CDR2 LQKENI. Only in-frame clones appear in the TCRdb table, and some are missing; sequencing was by immunoSEQ multiplex PCR. This repertoire shows some 87,000 clones, 80% to 90% found once; its top ten account for approximately 31%. The sequence came from an adult in good health. The V call is TRBV18, the J call TRBJ2-7; 13 bases agree with TRBD2. This sample comprised peripheral blood, obtained on day 0 of AZD1222 vaccination. The CDR3: CASSLRTSGRNSYEQYF. In DNA, the CDR3 is TGTGCCAGCTCACTCCGGACTAGCGGGAGAAACTCCTACGAGCAGTACTTC. The entire variable domain, with the rest obtained from reference TRBV18 and TRBJ2-7, is as follows: NAGVMQNPRHLVRRRGQEARLRCSPMKGHSHVYWYRQLPEEGLKFMVYLQKENIIDESGMPKERFSAEFPKEGPSILRIQQVVRGDSAAYFCASSLRTSGRNSYEQYFGPGTRLTVT.